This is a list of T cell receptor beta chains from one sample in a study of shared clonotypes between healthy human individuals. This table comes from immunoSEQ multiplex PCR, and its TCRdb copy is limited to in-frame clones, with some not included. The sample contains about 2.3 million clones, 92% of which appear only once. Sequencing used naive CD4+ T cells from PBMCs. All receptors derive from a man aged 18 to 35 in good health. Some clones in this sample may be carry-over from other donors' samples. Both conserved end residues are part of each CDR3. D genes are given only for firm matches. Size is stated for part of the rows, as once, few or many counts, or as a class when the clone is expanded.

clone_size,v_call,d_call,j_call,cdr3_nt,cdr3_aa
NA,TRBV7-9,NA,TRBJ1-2,TGTGCCAGCAGCTTAGCCCAGGGCGGTGGCTACACCTTC,CASSLAQGGGYTF
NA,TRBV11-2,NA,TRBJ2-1,TGCGCCAGCAGCCCGGTCCCTAGCTCCTACAATGAGCAGTTCTTC,CASSPVPSSYNEQFF
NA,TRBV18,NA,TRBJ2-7,TGTGCCAGCTCACCTCTCGGTTCCGGGCTACCCTACGAGCAGTACTTC,CASSPLGSGLPYEQYF
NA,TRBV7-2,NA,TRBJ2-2,TGTGCCAGCAGCTTACCACCAGCGGCTAACACCGGGGAGCTGTTTTTT,CASSLPPAANTGELFF
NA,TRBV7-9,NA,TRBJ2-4,TGTGCCAGCAGCTTATCTGGACGGCAAGACTTC,CASSLSGRQDF
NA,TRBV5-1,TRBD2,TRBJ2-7,TGCGCCAGCACGGCTGCAGTCCCGGGAGGTTTTCCCTACGAGCAGTACTTC,CASTAAVPGGFPYEQYF
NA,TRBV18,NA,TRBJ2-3,TGTGCCAGCTCACCACCGGGTACGAGGGATACGCAGTATTTT,CASSPPGTRDTQYF
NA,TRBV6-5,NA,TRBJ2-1,TGTGCCAGCAGTTACTCGTATAGCCCCAATGAGCAGTTCTTC,CASSYSYSPNEQFF
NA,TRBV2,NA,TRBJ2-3,TGTGCCAGCAGGGTAAGACAGGCTAGCACAGATACGCAGTATTTT,CASRVRQASTDTQYF
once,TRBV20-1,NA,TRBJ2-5,TGCAGTGCTAGCCCCCAGTACTTC,CSASPQYF
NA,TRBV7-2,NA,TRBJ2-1,TGTGCCAGCAGCTCACCTACTGTCGGGACCAATGAGCAGTTCTTC,CASSSPTVGTNEQFF
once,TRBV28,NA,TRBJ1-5,TGTGCCAGCAGTTTGACGAGGGCAGGGAGGGATCAGCCCCAGCATTTT,CASSLTRAGRDQPQHF
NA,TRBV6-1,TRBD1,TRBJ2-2,TGTGCCAGCAGTGCGCCGGGACAGGGGGCGGCCGGGGAGCTGTTTTTT,CASSAPGQGAAGELFF
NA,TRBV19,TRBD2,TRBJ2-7,TGTGCCAGTAGCGCCGGGACTAGCGGGACCTCCTACGAGCAGTACTTC,CASSAGTSGTSYEQYF
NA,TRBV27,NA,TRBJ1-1,TGTGCCAGCCTATTATGGGGAGTGGGGCAGACGATAGCTTTCTTT,CASLLWGVGQTIAFF
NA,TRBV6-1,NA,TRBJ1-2,TGTGCCAGCAGCTGGGCAGGGGCTAACTATGGCTACACCTTC,CASSWAGANYGYTF
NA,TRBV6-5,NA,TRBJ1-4,TGTGCCAGCCAGCGGGCAACTAATGAAAAACTGTTTTTT,CASQRATNEKLFF
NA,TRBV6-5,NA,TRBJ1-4,TGTGCCAGCAGAACTTACGGCAGATCTAATGAAAAACTGTTTTTT,CASRTYGRSNEKLFF
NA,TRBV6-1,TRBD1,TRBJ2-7,TGTGCCAGCGGACAGGGAACGGGTGAGCAGTACTTC,CASGQGTGEQYF
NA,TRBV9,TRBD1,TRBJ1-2,TGTGCCAGCAGCGCGCCCCGGACAGGGATCAGCTATGGCTACACCTTC,CASSAPRTGISYGYTF
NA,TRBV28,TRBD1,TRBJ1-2,TGTGCCAGCAGCTCTGGGGGACAGGGAAGGACTGGCTACACCTTC,CASSSGGQGRTGYTF
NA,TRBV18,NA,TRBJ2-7,TGTGCCAGCTCACCATTCCTGATGGATTACGAGCAGTACTTC,CASSPFLMDYEQYF
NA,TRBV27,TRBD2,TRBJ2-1,TGTGCCAGCAGTTTTAGCGGGAGGTCCTACAATGAGCAGTTCTTC,CASSFSGRSYNEQFF
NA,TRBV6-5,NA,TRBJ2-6,TGTGCCAGCAGTTACCCTACGGCCAACGTCCTGACTTTC,CASSYPTANVLTF
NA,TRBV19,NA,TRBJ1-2,TGTGCCAGTAGTATAGATCGCAGATATGGCTACACCTTC,CASSIDRRYGYTF
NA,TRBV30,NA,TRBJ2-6,TGTGCCTGGTCTCCTGGGGCCAACGTCCTGACTTTC,CAWSPGANVLTF
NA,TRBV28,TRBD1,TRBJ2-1,TGTGCCAGCAGTCCGACCGGGACAGTTCTGTACGGGCAGTTCTTC,CASSPTGTVLYGQFF
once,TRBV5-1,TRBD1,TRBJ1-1,TGCGCCAGCAGCCAGACAGGGCCTGAAGCTTTCTTT,CASSQTGPEAFF
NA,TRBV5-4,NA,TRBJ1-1,TGTGCCAGCAGCTGGAAAAACACTGAAGCTTTCTTT,CASSWKNTEAFF
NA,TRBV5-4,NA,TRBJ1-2,TGTGCCAGCAGCAACAGGAACTATGGCTACACCTTC,CASSNRNYGYTF
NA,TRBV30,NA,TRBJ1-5,TGTGCCTGGAGTGTAACTGGGGGGAGATTCAGCAATCAGCCCCAGCATTTT,CAWSVTGGRFSNQPQHF
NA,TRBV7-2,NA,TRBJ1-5,TGTGCCAGCAGTCTCACAGCGGGGACGAATCAGCCCCAGCATTTT,CASSLTAGTNQPQHF
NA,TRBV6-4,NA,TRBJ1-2,TGTGCCAGCAGGGAGGACAGCTCTAACTATGGCTACACCTTC,CASREDSSNYGYTF
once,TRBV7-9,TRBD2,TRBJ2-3,TGTGCCAGTTTACTAGCGGGAGCAGATACGCAGTATTTT,CASLLAGADTQYF
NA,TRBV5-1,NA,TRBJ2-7,TGCGCCAGCAGCTTGGTGGCAGGGGGGTCCTACGAGCAGTACTTC,CASSLVAGGSYEQYF
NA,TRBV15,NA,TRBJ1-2,TGTGCCACCAGCAGAGATCGGGGTTTAGATGGCTACACCTTC,CATSRDRGLDGYTF
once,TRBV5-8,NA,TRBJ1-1,TGTGCCAGCAGCTTGATGAGAGGGGCGAACACTGAAGCTTTCTTT,CASSLMRGANTEAFF
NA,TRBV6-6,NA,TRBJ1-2,TGTGCCAGCAGTTACGGGGGGGCCGGTGGCTACACCTTC,CASSYGGAGGYTF
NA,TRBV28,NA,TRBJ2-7,TGTGCCAGCAGTGGAACCGGGCTCTACGAGCAGTACTTC,CASSGTGLYEQYF
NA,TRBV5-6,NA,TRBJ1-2,TGTGCCAGCAGCTTGGGGAGTGGCAAGAGCCGGTATGGCTACACCTTC,CASSLGSGKSRYGYTF
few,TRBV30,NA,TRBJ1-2,TGTGCCTGGACGGACATCGGCTATGGCTACACCTTC,CAWTDIGYGYTF
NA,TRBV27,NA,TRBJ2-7,TGTGCCAGCAGTTTATCGATAGCCTCCTACGAGCAGTACTTC,CASSLSIASYEQYF
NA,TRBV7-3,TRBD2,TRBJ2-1,TGTGCCAGCAGCTTGGGACTAGTAAACAATGAGCAGTTCTTC,CASSLGLVNNEQFF
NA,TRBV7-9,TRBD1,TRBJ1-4,TGTGCCAGCAGCTCCAGACAGGGGGCGGGAGAAAAACTGTTTTTT,CASSSRQGAGEKLFF
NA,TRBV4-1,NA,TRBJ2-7,TGCGCCAGCAGCCAAGGTCCCAGCGGAGGCCCTAACTACGAGCAGTACTTC,CASSQGPSGGPNYEQYF
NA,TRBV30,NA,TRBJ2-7,TGTGCCTGGGGGACTGATCTGACAGGCTCCTACGAGCAGTACTTC,CAWGTDLTGSYEQYF
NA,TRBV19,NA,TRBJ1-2,TGTGCCAGCAATGTAGTATCTGGGGCAGGTGGCTACACCTTC,CASNVVSGAGGYTF
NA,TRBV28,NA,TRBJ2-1,TGTGCCAGCCGGGACCCTAGCTCCTACAATGAGCAGTTCTTC,CASRDPSSYNEQFF
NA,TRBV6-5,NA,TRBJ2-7,TGTGCCAGCAGTTACCTTGAGTACGGACCCTACGAGCAGTACTTC,CASSYLEYGPYEQYF
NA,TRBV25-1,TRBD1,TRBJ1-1,TGTGCCAGCAGTGAATTGGTACAGGGGGTGCGCACTGAAGCTTTCTTT,CASSELVQGVRTEAFF
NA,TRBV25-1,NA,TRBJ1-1,TGTGCCAGCAGTGAATTCGGGTCAACTAGCATGAACACTGAAGCTTTCTTT,CASSEFGSTSMNTEAFF
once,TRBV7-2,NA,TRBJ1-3,TGTGCCAGCAGCTTTACACCAGGAAACACCATATATTTT,CASSFTPGNTIYF